One sample yielded the 28 T cell receptor beta chains listed below, sequenced in a study of tumour-infiltrating T cells in Burkitt lymphoma. Some clones are missing from TCRdb's copy, which holds only in-frame ones; the method was immunoSEQ multiplex PCR. The table lists 7,500 to 8,500 clones, around 70% of them singletons. Sequences were obtained from tumor tissue. The receptors come from a human donor with diffuse large B-cell lymphoma.

The gene calls are TRBV5-4 and TRBJ1-1, with D maybe TRBD1 (5 bases). V was shortened by 0 bases and J by 3 bases, with 12 bases between the two germline ends. The CDR3 loop spans 15 amino acids. CDR1 SGHNT and CDR2 YYREEE come from the germline V gene (reference sequence). The chain's CDR3 is CASSLGIGGYTEAFF. CDR3 sequence (DNA): TGTGCCAGCAGCTTGGGGATTGGGGGATACACTGAAGCTTTCTTT.

V is TRBV5-1 and J is TRBJ2-5; D is uncertain. The CDR3 is made up of 12 amino acids. Germline V CDR1 and CDR2: SGHRS, YFSETQ. V was pared by 1 base and J by 5 bases, with 6 bases between. CDR3 in DNA: TGCGCCAGCAGCTTGACAACGGAGACCCAGTACTTC. Its protein product is CASSLTTETQYF.

The chain combines TRBV29-1 with TRBJ1-2; perhaps TRBD1 as D (6 bases). V lost 5 bases and J lost 6, with 13 bases in between. This CDR3 contains 12 residues. The germline CDR1 and CDR2 sequences are SQVTM and ANQGSEA. The CDR3 loop reads CSVLTGTDGYTF. DNA of the CDR3: TGCAGCGTTCTTACAGGGACGGATGGCTACACCTTC.

The V and J genes are TRBV18 and TRBJ2-1; D might be TRBD2 (5 bases). The V gene lost 6 bases and the J gene lost 9 bases, with 18 bases spanning the gap. This CDR3 is 14 amino acids long. Germline lookup yields CDR1 KGHSH and CDR2 LQKENI. For the CDR3, the DNA is TGTGCCAGCTCGCTCGGACTGAAGAGTGGTGAGCAGTTCTTC. This gives the protein CASSLGLKSGEQFF.

The rearrangement uses TRBV29-1 and TRBJ1-2; D gene unclear. CDR1 and CDR2 (germline): SQVTM, ANQGSEA. The CDR3 sequence is 14 residues long. Trimming cost V 4 bases and J 0 bases, with 12 bases left between them. In DNA, the CDR3 is TGCAGCGTTGTAGGAGGCGATGCTAACTATGGCTACACCTTC. Its protein is CSVVGGDANYGYTF. The full variable domain, completed using reference TRBV29-1 and TRBJ1-2, is SAVISQKPSRDICQRGTSLTIQCQVDSQVTMMFWYRQQPGQSLTLIATANQGSEATYESGFVIDKFPISRPNLTFSTLTVSNMSPEDSSIYLCSVVGGDANYGYTFGSGTRLTVV.

A few counts support this clone. The V gene is TRBV19, the J gene TRBJ1-1; 8 nucleotides agree with TRBD1. CDR3 length equals 14 residues. CDR1 and CDR2 from the germline V gene are LNHDA and SQIVND (reference sequence). The junction had 5 bases not matched to a gene; V was cut back by 3 bases and J by 5 bases. This chain's CDR3 is CASSIDRGGTEAFF. The CDR3 bases are TGTGCCAGTAGTATCGACAGGGGCGGGACTGAAGCTTTCTTT.

This clone was seen a single time. V is TRBV7-3 and J is TRBJ2-1; 9 bases line up with TRBD2. The germline CDR1 and CDR2 sequences are SGHTA and FQGTGA. The trim removed 8 bases at V and 9 bases at J, leaving 8 bases unmatched. This CDR3 is 13 amino acids long. As DNA, the CDR3 is TGTGCCAGCCAGGTAGTAGCGGGGGCTGAGCAGTTCTTC. Translated, it gives CASQVVAGAEQFF.

This clone was seen once. CDR3 bases: TGCGCCAGCAGCCAAGGACCCGTCGGGGGGGCAGATACGCAGTATTTT. It yields the protein CASSQGPVGGADTQYF. This sequence joins TRBV4-3 and TRBJ2-3; 8 nucleotides line up with TRBD2. Germline V lookup: CDR1 LGHNA, CDR2 YSLEER. V gave up 1 base and J gave up 4 bases; unmatched junction bases: 7. The length of the CDR3 is 16 residues.

This chain uses TRBV6-5 with TRBJ2-3; the match to TRBD1 covers 9 bases. The CDR3 has 15 residues. With 7 bases clipped from V and 5 bases from J, the junction kept 10 bases outside the gene matches. The germline gives CDR1 MNHEY, CDR2 SVGAGI. The DNA for the CDR3 is TGTGCCAGCAAGGACAGGGGAAGTAGGGAAGATACGCAGTATTTT. Encoded protein: CASKDRGSREDTQYF.

This chain links TRBV9 with TRBJ1-2; D is undetermined. V was trimmed by 3 bases and J by 4 bases, leaving 22 bases between them. Germline CDR1 is SGDLS and CDR2 is YYNGEE. CDR3 size: 17 residues. DNA for the CDR3: TGTGCCAGCAGCGCGGGTGGAGGCAGTGGCAGGACCTATGGCTACACCTTC. It codes for CASSAGGGSGRTYGYTF.

The V and J genes are TRBV10-2 and TRBJ2-2; 12 bases align to TRBD2. The V and J ends lost 10 bases and 6 bases, in that order; junction bases with no gene match: 6. Germline V lookup: CDR1 WSHSY, CDR2 SAAADI. CDR3 length equals 14 residues. DNA for the CDR3: TGCGCCACCGAACTAGCGGGGGGCCCCGGGGAGCTGTTTTTT. Protein product: CATELAGGPGELFF.

This chain joins TRBV19 and TRBJ1-6; D gene ambiguous. V lost 3 bases to trimming and J lost 7 bases, with 16 bases between them. The CDR3 totals 16 residues. CDR1 LNHDA and CDR2 SQIVND come from the germline V gene (reference sequence). CDR3 in DNA: TGTGCCAGTAGTATTTTCTGGACCCTCAGAAATTCACCCCTCCACTTT. Amino acid sequence: CASSIFWTLRNSPLHF.

V usage is TRBV7-3 and J usage is TRBJ2-5; TRBD2 aligns across 16 bases. Germline CDR1 reads SGHTA; CDR2 reads FQGTGA. The CDR3 totals 17 residues. J was trimmed by 4 bases and V by 5 bases; bases with no gene match: 7. The CDR3 DNA reads TGTGCCAGCAGCCCCCAGGGGACTAGCGGGGGGGGAGAGACCCAGTACTTC. Protein: CASSPQGTSGGGETQYF.

The V call is TRBV19, the J call TRBJ2-7, with TRBD1 matching 11 bases. The V segment lost 5 bases and the J segment 6 bases; nucleotides outside the gene matches: 12. From germline, CDR1 is LNHDA and CDR2 SQIVND (reference sequence). There are 16 residues in the CDR3. The CDR3 is CASSSWTGGSYSEQYF. The CDR3 region has the DNA TGTGCCAGTAGTTCCTGGACAGGGGGCTCTTATAGCGAGCAGTACTTC. Full variable domain (outside the CDR3, taken from reference TRBV19 and TRBJ2-7): DGGITQSPKYLFRKEGQNVTLSCEQNLNHDAMYWYRQDPGQGLRLIYYSQIVNDFQKGDIAEGYSVSREKKESFPLTVTSAQKNPTAFYLCASSSWTGGSYSEQYFGPGTRLTVT.

This rearrangement joins TRBV10-3 to TRBJ2-7, with 11 nucleotides matching TRBD1. The germline CDR1 and CDR2 sequences are ENHRY and SYGVKD. J gave up 3 bases and V 5 bases, and 3 bases lay outside the gene matches. The CDR3 extends over 14 amino acids. The CDR3 region has the DNA TGTGCCATCAGTAACGGGACAGGGGGCTACGAGCAGTACTTC. Protein product: CAISNGTGGYEQYF.

This chain joins TRBV30 and TRBJ1-5; a weak D match, TRBD1 (6 bases). Germline CDR1 reads GTSNPN; CDR2 reads SVGIG (reference sequence). The CDR3 is 17 amino acids. V lost 3 bases to trimming and J lost 1 base, with 19 bases between them. The CDR3 DNA follows: TGTGCCTGGAGAAGCCTGGGGGGGCTAAGGAGCAATCAGCCCCAGCATTTT. Encoded protein: CAWRSLGGLRSNQPQHF.

V usage is TRBV4-1 and J usage is TRBJ2-1; 9 bases align to TRBD1. V shed 4 bases and J 3 bases; nucleotides not matched to a gene: 13. This CDR3 is 18 amino acids long. Per germline, CDR1 MGHRA and CDR2 YSYEKL. CDR3: CASSPGPPGTGRYNEQFF. The DNA of the CDR3 is TGCGCCAGCAGCCCCGGGCCCCCCGGGACAGGGCGCTACAATGAGCAGTTCTTC.

The J gene is TRBJ2-1, the V gene TRBV7-8, with TRBD2 identical over 15 bases. After removal of 6 bases from V and 12 bases from J, the junction contained 0 bases not matched to a gene. CDR1 and CDR2 (germline): SGHVS, FQNEAQ. The CDR3 is 12 residues long. The CDR3 DNA reads as TGTGCCAGCAGGGGACTAGCGGGGGGGCAGTTCTTC. Protein: CASRGLAGGQFF.

The J gene is TRBJ1-1, the V gene TRBV4-1, with 8 bases that match TRBD1. The CDR3 runs to 16 residues. Germline values: CDR1 MGHRA, CDR2 YSYEKL. The ends lost 2 bases at V and 0 bases at J; junction bases unmatched: 5. The CDR3, as DNA: TGCGCCAGCAGCCAAACCCAGGACAGGGTGAACACTGAAGCTTTCTTT. The encoded protein is CASSQTQDRVNTEAFF.

This chain connects TRBV9 to TRBJ2-3; 10 nucleotides match TRBD2. This CDR3 is built from 16 residues. Trimming cost V 3 bases and J 0 bases; bases outside gene matches: 4. Germline V lookup: CDR1 SGDLS, CDR2 YYNGEE. The CDR3 loop is CASSALAGGSTDTQYF. DNA of the CDR3: TGTGCCAGCAGCGCTTTAGCGGGGGGCAGCACAGATACGCAGTATTTT. The whole variable domain, filled in from reference TRBV9 and TRBJ2-3, reads DSGVTQTPKHLITATGQRVTLRCSPRSGDLSVYWYQQSLDQGLQFLIQYYNGEERAKGNILERFSAQQFPDLHSELNLSSLELGDSALYFCASSALAGGSTDTQYFGPGTRLTVL.

A few counts support this clone. V gene TRBV19 combines with J gene TRBJ1-2; possible D gene TRBD1, 5 bases. Germline lookup yields CDR1 LNHDA and CDR2 SQIVND (reference sequence). This CDR3 has 15 amino acids. Trimming pared 4 bases from V and 3 bases from J, leaving 15 bases between. The DNA for the CDR3 is TGTGCCAGTAGTAGTAGGGGACGGAGTCACTATGGCTACACCTTC. Translating gives CASSSRGRSHYGYTF.

In the case of this clone: The junction departs from the called germline gene at one end, perhaps through a read error. The sample contains more than one DNA sequence encoding this CDR3. V and J are TRBV2 and TRBJ1-2; D unresolved. Germline assignment: CDR1 SNHLY and CDR2 FYNNEI. This CDR3 is 11 amino acids long. In nucleotides, the CDR3 is TGTGCCAGCAGTGACGGCTATGGCTACACCTTT. Its translation is CASSDGYGYTF.

This chain joins TRBV5-6 and TRBJ1-5; weak D call: TRBD1 (6 bases). The germline V gene has CDR1 SGHDT and CDR2 YYEEEE. With 4 bases removed from V and 6 bases from J, the gap between germline ends came to 20 bases. CDR3 size: 16 residues. The DNA for the CDR3 is TGTGCCAGCAGCCCCCGAGGGGGACGACTAGGTCAGCCCCAGCATTTT. Residues: CASSPRGGRLGQPQHF. The full variable domain, rest sourced from reference TRBV5-6 and TRBJ1-5, is DAGVTQSPTHLIKTRGQQVTLRCSPKSGHDTVSWYQQALGQGPQFIFQYYEEEERQRGNFPDRFSGHQFPNYSSELNVNALLLGDSALYLCASSPRGGRLGQPQHFGDGTRLSIL.

The count of this clone is one. V usage is TRBV9 and J usage is TRBJ1-2; D unresolved. Germline CDR1 and CDR2: SGDLS and YYNGEE. Trimming stripped 3 bases from V and 4 bases from J, with 13 bases between. This CDR3 is built from 14 residues. For the CDR3, the DNA is TGTGCCAGCAGCGCGACGGACGGCATCTATGGCTACACCTTC. Amino acids: CASSATDGIYGYTF.

The chain uses TRBV7-9 and TRBJ1-2; D gene unclear. Germline loops: CDR1 SEHNR, CDR2 FQNEAQ (reference sequence). CDR3 length: 13 residues. The germline V and J ends were trimmed by 5 bases and 6 bases, with 13 bases remaining between them. Written as DNA, the CDR3 is TGTGCCAGCAGCCCCGGCGGGGTAAATGGCTACACCTTC. Translating it yields CASSPGGVNGYTF.

This clone came up once. The chain links TRBV9 to TRBJ1-1; 7 bases are a match to TRBD1. This CDR3 comprises 14 residues. Germline CDR1 SGDLS, CDR2 YYNGEE. The V gene end was trimmed by 4 bases and the J gene end by 5 bases; junction bases not matched to a gene: 8. The chain's CDR3 is CASSREGARTEAFF. The CDR3 DNA follows: TGTGCCAGCAGCCGGGAGGGGGCTAGAACTGAAGCTTTCTTT.

The V gene is TRBV6-1, the J gene TRBJ1-1; D might be TRBD1 (5 bases). Trimming shortened V by 3 bases and J by 6 bases, and 11 bases separated the two germline ends. This CDR3 region has 13 residues. Germline CDR1 reads MNHNS; CDR2 reads SASEGT. The CDR3 is CASSDRPGAEAFF. In DNA, the CDR3 is TGTGCCAGCAGTGACAGACCGGGGGCTGAAGCTTTCTTT.

In its sample, this clone was seen once. The chain links TRBV29-1 to TRBJ2-7, with D unclear. Germline-derived CDR1 and CDR2 are SQVTM and ANQGSEA. The CDR3 covers 10 residues. Trimming cost V 3 bases and J 5 bases, with 5 bases left between them. The CDR3 loop reads CSVEGNEQYF. The CDR3 DNA sequence: TGCAGCGTTGAGGGCAACGAGCAGTACTTC.